The next 16 T cell receptor beta chains were all read from a single sample in a study of blood T cells in healthy people across ages. With a J-beta primer mix and a sample-barcoded 5' primer, a second PCR ran about 6 to 11 cycles. TCRdb fed the 5' RACE reads into MiXCR, producing one record per CDR3 protein. The sample lists 1.4 million to 1.5 million distinct CDR3 sequences, roughly 45% occurring once. Sequencing input: blood. Receptors were obtained from a woman in her late teens or twenties in good health.

V gene TRBV28 combines with J gene TRBJ1-1; unclear D gene. Germline values: CDR1 MDHEN, CDR2 SYDVKM. The CDR3 has 14 amino acids. Trimming stripped 3 bases from V and 1 base from J, with 9 bases between. The CDR3 bases are TGTGCCAGCAGTTTTAGTCGGGCGAACACTGAAGCTTTCTTT. This gives the protein CASSFSRANTEAFF.

There are a few counts of this clonotype. The J gene is TRBJ2-7, the V gene TRBV7-2, with unresolved D. V was shortened by 5 bases and J by 3 bases, with 11 bases between the two germline ends. Germline-derived CDR1 and CDR2 are SGHTA and FQGNSA. The CDR3 contains 13 residues. CDR3 DNA: TGTGCCAGCAGCGTTTCGACTCTCTACGAGCAGTACTTC. Translation: CASSVSTLYEQYF.

This clonotype showed up just a few times. The J gene is TRBJ2-3, the V gene TRBV20-1; the D gene is possibly TRBD1 (6 bases). V was trimmed by 5 bases and J by 2 bases, leaving 11 bases between them. CDR3 length equals 13 residues. Germline V gene data show CDR1 as DFQATT and CDR2 as SNEGSKA (reference sequence). CDR3 residues: CSAPKGVTDTQYF. The CDR3 coding sequence is TGCAGTGCTCCTAAGGGGGTCACAGATACGCAGTATTTT.

Regarding this clonotype: Given a much more abundant clone one base away, this may be a read error. This chain links TRBV29-1 with TRBJ2-7, with 12 positions matching TRBD2. The CDR3 is 16 residues long. CDR1 and CDR2 from the germline V gene are SQVTM and ANQGSEA. The V and J ends lost 5 bases and 0 bases, in that order; junction bases with no gene match: 8. The CDR3 nucleotides are TGCAGCGTTTGTCCTACTAGCGGGAGGAGCTCCTACGAGCAGTACTTC. This sequence encodes CSVCPTSGRSSYEQYF.

The V and J genes are TRBV28 and TRBJ2-4, with TRBD1 matching 10 bases. The J call may be faulty, since TRBJ2-7 better matches the DNA end. CDR1 is MDHEN and CDR2 is SYDVKM in the germline V gene. This CDR3 comprises 14 residues. In DNA, the CDR3 is TGTGCCAGCAGGAGGGGGACAGGGGTCTACGAGCAGTACTTC. The encoded protein is CASRRGTGVYEQYF.

This chain connects TRBV28 to TRBJ1-2; D is uncertain. V lost 3 bases and J 6 bases, leaving 14 bases between the germline ends. This CDR3 spans 14 amino acids. CDR1 is MDHEN and CDR2 is SYDVKM in the germline V gene. CDR3 loop: CASSLAGSFDGYTF. The DNA of the CDR3 is TGTGCCAGCAGTTTGGCGGGCAGTTTCGATGGCTACACCTTC.

This chain links TRBV20-1 with TRBJ1-1; the D is unclear. The CDR3 covers 13 residues. From germline, CDR1 is DFQATT and CDR2 SNEGSKA (reference sequence). Deletions cut 5 bases from V and 4 bases from J, with 14 bases between. CDR3 loop: CSAGKGLGTEAFF. The CDR3 bases are TGCAGTGCTGGGAAAGGGTTAGGCACTGAAGCTTTCTTT.

V usage is TRBV5-1 and J usage is TRBJ1-1, with a possible D match to TRBD1 (5 bases). The V gene lost 5 bases and the J gene lost 6 bases, with 29 bases spanning the gap. The CDR3 runs 18 residues. Germline V CDR1 and CDR2: SGHRS, YFSETQ. This CDR3 is CASSRSQPGRGKVAEAFF. The CDR3 nucleotides are TGCGCCAGCAGTCGGTCCCAACCAGGGAGGGGTAAGGTTGCTGAAGCTTTCTTT.

This clonotype was seen repeatedly, ten times or more. The V call is TRBV6-6, the J call TRBJ2-3; D ambiguous. Between the trimmed V and J ends, which lost 6 bases and 1 base, there was a span of 20 bases. In germline, CDR1 is MNHNY, CDR2 SVGAGI (reference sequence). The CDR3 has 17 residues. CDR3 coding DNA: TGTGCCAGCAGCCCCCTACCCCGAGAGTTGGGCACAGATACGCAGTATTTT. It translates to CASSPLPRELGTDTQYF.

The chain carries TRBV20-1 and TRBJ2-3; 10 nucleotides agree with TRBD2. CDR1 and CDR2 from the germline V gene are DFQATT and SNEGSKA (reference sequence). After removal of 0 bases from V and 8 bases from J, the junction contained 11 bases not matched to a gene. The CDR3 contains 16 residues. The CDR3 protein is CSARDELAGIRGTQYF. In nucleotides, the CDR3 is TGCAGTGCTAGAGACGAACTAGCGGGAATTAGAGGTACGCAGTATTTT.

The chain joins TRBV11-1 to TRBJ1-1, with D possibly being TRBD1 (6 bases). Trimming took off 8 bases at V and 4 bases at J, with 17 bases between the two ends. The CDR3 is made up of 14 amino acids. Germline loops: CDR1 SGHAT, CDR2 FQDESV (reference sequence). The CDR3 DNA reads TGTGCCAGCGACCCGAAACAGGGACTCACTGAAGCTTTCTTT. Amino acids: CASDPKQGLTEAFF.

The chain joins TRBV10-1 to TRBJ1-2; 11 bases line up with TRBD1. This CDR3 has 16 residues. J lost 4 bases, V lost 7 bases, and 11 bases had no gene match. The germline V gene has CDR1 WNHNN and CDR2 SYGVQD (reference sequence). CDR3 region: CASTLRTGGGGYGYTF. The CDR3, as DNA: TGCGCCAGCACCCTAAGGACAGGGGGCGGGGGCTATGGCTACACCTTC.

The chain combines TRBV7-8 with TRBJ2-7; TRBD2 matches at 13 bases. The V gene's germline CDR1 is SGHVS and CDR2 FQNEAQ. This CDR3 is 15 amino acids long. V was clipped by 2 bases and J by 3 bases; unmatched bases: 1. CDR3 residues: CASSLWTSGSYEQYF. The CDR3 coding sequence is TGTGCCAGCAGCTTATGGACTAGCGGGAGCTACGAGCAGTACTTC.

The rearrangement uses TRBV7-2 and TRBJ2-7, with D possibly matching TRBD2 (6 bases). The CDR3 totals 19 residues. In germline, CDR1 is SGHTA, CDR2 FQGNSA. Between the trimmed V and J ends, which lost 4 bases and 7 bases, there was a span of 32 bases. CDR3 protein: CASSWGVLAGGSSYNEQYF. DNA of the CDR3: TGTGCCAGCAGCTGGGGGGTCCTAGCTGGGGGTAGCTCCTACAATGAGCAGTACTTC.

This clonotype was detected many times. V is TRBV4-1 and J is TRBJ1-4; D ambiguous. CDR3 length: 14 amino acids. The germline V gene encodes CDR1 MGHRA and CDR2 YSYEKL. Trimming stripped 0 bases from V and 3 bases from J, with 5 bases between. This CDR3 is CASSQDPANEKLFF. The CDR3 DNA reads TGCGCCAGCAGCCAAGATCCGGCTAATGAAAAACTGTTTTTT.

On this clonotype itself: This sequence may be a read error, since a much larger clone differs from it by one base. The rearrangement uses TRBV27 and TRBJ1-1; the D gene is possibly TRBD1 (5 bases). Per the germline V gene, CDR1 is MNHEY and CDR2 is SMNVEV (reference sequence). Trimming removed 2 bases from V and 3 bases from J, with 10 bases in between. The CDR3 totals 14 residues. The CDR3 spells CASSLAGTDTEAFF. Written as DNA, the CDR3 is TGTGCCAGCAGTTTAGCCGGGACGGACACTGAAGCTTTCTTT.